A selection of T cell receptor beta chains follows, all from one sample in a study of identical twins. TCRdb re-derived calls from the 5' RACE reads in MiXCR, one entry per CDR3 protein. The sample carries 1.5 million to 2 million distinct CDR3 sequences, about 32% recorded once. The specimen sequenced was cord blood. The receptors stem from a newborn girl in good health. Each CDR3 is given with its conserved first and last residue. A D gene is named only where the DNA matches it firmly. Only some rows state a clone size, as once, few, many or a class for expanded clones.

size: -
D: TRBD2
V: TRBV14
J: TRBJ2-1
DNA: TGTGCCGGCAGCCAAGATCGAGGGACTAGCTTCAATGAGCAGTTCTTC
CDR3: CAGSQDRGTSFNEQFF

size: -
D: -
V: TRBV6-5
J: TRBJ2-7
DNA: TGTGCCAGCAGTCCGACTAGTTTCTACGAGCAGTACTTC
CDR3: CASSPTSFYEQYF

size: -
D: TRBD2
V: TRBV7-2
J: TRBJ2-7
DNA: TGTGCCAGCAGGCGGACTAGCGGCTTACACTACGAGCAGTACTTC
CDR3: CASRRTSGLHYEQYF

size: many
D: -
V: TRBV24-1
J: TRBJ2-6
DNA: TGTGCCACCAGTGATCGAGGACGGACCTCTGGGGCCAACGTCCTGACTTTC
CDR3: CATSDRGRTSGANVLTF

size: many
D: -
V: TRBV24-1
J: TRBJ1-2
DNA: TGTGCCACCAGTGATCCGAGTACGAACTATGGCTACACCTTC
CDR3: CATSDPSTNYGYTF

size: -
D: -
V: TRBV20-1
J: TRBJ1-5
DNA: TGCAGTTTGGCAACGGGGAACAATCAGCCCCAGCATTTT
CDR3: CSLATGNNQPQHF

size: -
D: -
V: TRBV6-1
J: TRBJ1-1
DNA: TGTGCCAGCAGTGAAGCGCAGGGACTGGGTACTGAAGCTTTCTTT
CDR3: CASSEAQGLGTEAFF

size: -
D: TRBD2
V: TRBV27
J: TRBJ2-4
DNA: TGTGCCAGCAGTTTGCCGACTAGCGGGAGGGCCCTAAACATTCAGTACTTC
CDR3: CASSLPTSGRALNIQYF

size: once
D: -
V: TRBV27
J: TRBJ2-5
DNA: TGTGCCAGTGGGGACTCACTCCATGAGCAGTACTTC
CDR3: CASGDSLHEQYF

size: few
D: TRBD1
V: TRBV5-1
J: TRBJ2-3
DNA: TGCGCCAGCAGCAGACACCCGACAGGGGGTGGCACAGATACGCAGTATTTT
CDR3: CASSRHPTGGGTDTQYF

size: -
D: TRBD1
V: TRBV5-1
J: TRBJ1-6
DNA: TGCGCCAGCAGCCCGGGACAGGTTCTCTATAATTCACCCCTCCACTTT
CDR3: CASSPGQVLYNSPLHF

size: -
D: TRBD1
V: TRBV7-9
J: TRBJ1-5
DNA: TGTGCCAGCAGCTCCGGACAGGGGGCTGTGCAGCCCCAGCATTTT
CDR3: CASSSGQGAVQPQHF

size: -
D: -
V: TRBV20-1
J: TRBJ2-1
DNA: TGCAGTGGGGAGCCGTCCTACAATGAGCAGTTCTTC
CDR3: CSGEPSYNEQFF

size: -
D: -
V: TRBV27
J: TRBJ2-1
DNA: TGTGCCAGCAGTTTAGGGGGCCAAGGGAGGGGGAGAACCTACAATGAGCAGTTCTTC
CDR3: CASSLGGQGRGRTYNEQFF

size: -
D: -
V: TRBV4-1
J: TRBJ2-1
DNA: TGCGCCAGCAGCCCCGTCGTTGTAGGGGCGGCATACAATGAGCAGTTCTTC
CDR3: CASSPVVVGAAYNEQFF

size: few
D: TRBD2
V: TRBV20-1
J: TRBJ2-4
DNA: TGCAGTGCTCCAACGGGACTAGACGTGGGTATTCAGTACTTC
CDR3: CSAPTGLDVGIQYF

size: few
D: TRBD1
V: TRBV20-1
J: TRBJ1-5
DNA: TGCAGTGCTAGCAGGGGGCGAGGGTTGAACAATCAGCCCCAGCATTTT
CDR3: CSASRGRGLNNQPQHF

size: -
D: -
V: TRBV29-1
J: TRBJ1-2
DNA: TGCAGCGCTGAACAGGGAACTAACTATGGCTACACCTTC
CDR3: CSAEQGTNYGYTF

size: -
D: -
V: TRBV24-1
J: TRBJ2-1
DNA: TGTGCCACCAGTGATTCGGCGGGGAAGTGGAATGAGCAGTTCTTC
CDR3: CATSDSAGKWNEQFF

size: -
D: TRBD2
V: TRBV3-1
J: TRBJ2-5
DNA: TGTGCCAGCAGAAAAATAACCGGGACTAGCCCCCGAGAGACCCAGTACTTC
CDR3: CASRKITGTSPRETQYF

size: -
D: -
V: TRBV27
J: TRBJ2-3
DNA: TGTGCCAGTCCTAGGCCAGGGAAAGGGACAGATACGCAGTATTTT
CDR3: CASPRPGKGTDTQYF

size: -
D: -
V: TRBV27
J: TRBJ1-2
DNA: TGTGCCAGCAGTTCCCTCAACGCCCGGGGAGGCTACACCTTC
CDR3: CASSSLNARGGYTF

size: once
D: -
V: TRBV6-5
J: TRBJ2-2
DNA: TGTGCCAGCAGTTACTTCTGGGGAGTAGCCAACAGGGCCGGGGAGCTGTTTTTT
CDR3: CASSYFWGVANRAGELFF

size: -
D: -
V: TRBV27
J: TRBJ1-5
DNA: TGTGCCGGCAGTTTAAGGGATAGCAATCAGCCCCAGCATTTT
CDR3: CAGSLRDSNQPQHF

size: few
D: TRBD1
V: TRBV25-1
J: TRBJ1-1
DNA: TGTGCCAGCAGTGAGGGATGGACAGGGGGAGGGGACACTGAAGCTTTCTTT
CDR3: CASSEGWTGGGDTEAFF

size: many
D: -
V: TRBV2
J: TRBJ2-7
DNA: TGTGCCAGCACTACACGGACAACGAGCTCCTACGAGCAGTACTTC
CDR3: CASTTRTTSSYEQYF

size: many
D: TRBD2
V: TRBV4-2
J: TRBJ2-1
DNA: TGTGCCAGCAGCCGAGATCGGACTAGTGGCGATGAGCAGTTCTTC
CDR3: CASSRDRTSGDEQFF

size: few
D: TRBD2
V: TRBV5-1
J: TRBJ2-2
DNA: TGCGCCAGCAGCTTCCTAGCGGGGTCGAACACCGGGGAGCTGTTTTTT
CDR3: CASSFLAGSNTGELFF